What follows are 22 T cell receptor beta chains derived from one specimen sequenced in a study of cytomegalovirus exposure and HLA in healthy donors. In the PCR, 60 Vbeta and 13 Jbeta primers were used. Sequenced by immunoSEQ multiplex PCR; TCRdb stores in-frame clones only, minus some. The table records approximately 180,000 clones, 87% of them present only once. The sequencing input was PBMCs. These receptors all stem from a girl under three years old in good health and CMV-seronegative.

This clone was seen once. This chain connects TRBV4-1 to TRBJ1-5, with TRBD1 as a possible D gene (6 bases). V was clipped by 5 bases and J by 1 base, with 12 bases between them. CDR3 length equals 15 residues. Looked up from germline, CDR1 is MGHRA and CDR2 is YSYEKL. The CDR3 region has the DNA TGCGCCAGCAGCGCCCGGGACACCAGCAATCAGCCCCAGCATTTT. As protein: CASSARDTSNQPQHF.

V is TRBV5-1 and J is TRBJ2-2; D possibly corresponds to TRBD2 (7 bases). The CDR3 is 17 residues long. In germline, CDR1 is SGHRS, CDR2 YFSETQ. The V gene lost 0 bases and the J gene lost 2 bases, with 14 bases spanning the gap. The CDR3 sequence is CASSLASAGANTGELFF. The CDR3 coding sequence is TGCGCCAGCAGCTTGGCATCTGCGGGGGCTAACACCGGGGAGCTGTTTTTT.

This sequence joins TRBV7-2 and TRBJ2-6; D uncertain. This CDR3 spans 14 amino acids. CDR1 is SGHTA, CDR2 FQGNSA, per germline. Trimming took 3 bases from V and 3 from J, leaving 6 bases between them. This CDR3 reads CASSLSYGANVLTF. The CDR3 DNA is TGTGCCAGCAGCTTGTCTTATGGGGCCAACGTCCTGACTTTC.

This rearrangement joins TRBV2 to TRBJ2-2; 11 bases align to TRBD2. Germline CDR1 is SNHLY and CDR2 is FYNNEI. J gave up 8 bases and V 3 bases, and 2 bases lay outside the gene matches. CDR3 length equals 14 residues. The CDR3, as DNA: TGTGCCAGCAGTGATACTAGCGGGAGAGGGGAGCTGTTTTTT. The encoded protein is CASSDTSGRGELFF.

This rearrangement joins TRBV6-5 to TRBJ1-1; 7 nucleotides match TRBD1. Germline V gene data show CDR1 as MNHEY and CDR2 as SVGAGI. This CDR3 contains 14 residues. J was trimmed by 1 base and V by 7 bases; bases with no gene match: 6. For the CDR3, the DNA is TGTGCCAGCAAGCGCCGACAGGGGAACACTGAAGCTTTCTTT. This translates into CASKRRQGNTEAFF.

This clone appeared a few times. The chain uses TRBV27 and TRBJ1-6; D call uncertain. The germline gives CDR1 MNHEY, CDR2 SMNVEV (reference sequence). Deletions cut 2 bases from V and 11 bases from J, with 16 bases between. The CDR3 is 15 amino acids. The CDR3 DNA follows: TGTGCCAGCAGTTTAGGGTCGTCAGGTCATGCACCCCTCCACTTT. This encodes CASSLGSSGHAPLHF.

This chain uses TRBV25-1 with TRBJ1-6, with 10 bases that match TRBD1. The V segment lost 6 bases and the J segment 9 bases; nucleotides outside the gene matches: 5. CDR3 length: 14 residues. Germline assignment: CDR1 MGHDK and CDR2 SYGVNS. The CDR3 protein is CASRGTGDSSPLHF. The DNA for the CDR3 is TGTGCCAGCAGGGGGACAGGGGACAGTTCACCCCTCCACTTT.

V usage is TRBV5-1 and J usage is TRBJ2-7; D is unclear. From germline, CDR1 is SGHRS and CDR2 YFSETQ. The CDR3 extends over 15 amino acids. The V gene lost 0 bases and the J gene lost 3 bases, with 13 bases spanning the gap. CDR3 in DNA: TGCGCCAGCAGCTTGGACCTCACAGAGATCTACGAGCAGTACTTC. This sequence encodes CASSLDLTEIYEQYF. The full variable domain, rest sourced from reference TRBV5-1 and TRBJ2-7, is KAGVTQTPRYLIKTRGQQVTLSCSPISGHRSVSWYQQTPGQGLQFLFEYFSETQRNKGNFPGRFSGRQFSNSRSEMNVSTLELGDSALYLCASSLDLTEIYEQYFGPGTRLTVT.

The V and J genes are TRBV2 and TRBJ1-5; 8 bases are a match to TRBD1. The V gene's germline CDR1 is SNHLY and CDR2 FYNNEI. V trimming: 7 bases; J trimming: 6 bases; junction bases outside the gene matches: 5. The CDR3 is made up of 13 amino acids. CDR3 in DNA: TGTGCCAGCAAAGCAGGGGGCGGTCAGCCCCAGCATTTT. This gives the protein CASKAGGGQPQHF.

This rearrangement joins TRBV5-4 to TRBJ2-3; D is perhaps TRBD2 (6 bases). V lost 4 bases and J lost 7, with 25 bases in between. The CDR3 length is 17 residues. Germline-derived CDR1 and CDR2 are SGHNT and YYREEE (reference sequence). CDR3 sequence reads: CASSGGSWAGLLNTQYF. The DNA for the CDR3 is TGTGCCAGCAGCGGGGGGAGTTGGGCTGGTTTATTAAATACGCAGTATTTT.

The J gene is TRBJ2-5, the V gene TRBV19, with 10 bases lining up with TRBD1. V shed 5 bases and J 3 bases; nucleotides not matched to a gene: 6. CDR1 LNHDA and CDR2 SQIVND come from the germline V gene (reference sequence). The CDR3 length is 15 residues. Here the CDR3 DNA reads TGTGCCAGTAGTGGCTCCGGGACAGGGGAAGAGACCCAGTACTTC. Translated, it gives CASSGSGTGEETQYF.

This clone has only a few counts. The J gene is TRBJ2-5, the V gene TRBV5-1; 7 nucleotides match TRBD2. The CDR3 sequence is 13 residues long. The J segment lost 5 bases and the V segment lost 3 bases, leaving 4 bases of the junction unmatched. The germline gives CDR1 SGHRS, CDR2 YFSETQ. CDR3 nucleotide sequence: TGCGCCAGCAGCTGGCGGGGGAAGGAGACCCAGTACTTC. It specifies CASSWRGKETQYF.

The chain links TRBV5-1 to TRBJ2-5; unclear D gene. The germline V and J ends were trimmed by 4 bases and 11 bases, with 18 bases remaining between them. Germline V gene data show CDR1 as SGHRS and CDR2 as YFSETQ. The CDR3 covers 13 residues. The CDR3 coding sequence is TGCGCCAGCAGCCTCGCTACCTCCGAGGAGCAGTACTTC. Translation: CASSLATSEEQYF.

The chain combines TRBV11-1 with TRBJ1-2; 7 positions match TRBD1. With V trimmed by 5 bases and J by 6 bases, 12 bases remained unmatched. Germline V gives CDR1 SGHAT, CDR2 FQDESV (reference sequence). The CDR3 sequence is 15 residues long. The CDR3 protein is CASSARQGQWNGYTF. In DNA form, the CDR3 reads TGTGCCAGCAGCGCCCGACAGGGACAATGGAATGGCTACACCTTC.

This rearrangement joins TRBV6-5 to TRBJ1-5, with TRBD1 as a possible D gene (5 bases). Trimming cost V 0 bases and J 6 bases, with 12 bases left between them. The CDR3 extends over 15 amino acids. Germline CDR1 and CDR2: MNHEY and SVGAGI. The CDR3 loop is CASSYSAGVGQPQHF. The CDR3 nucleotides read TGTGCCAGCAGTTACTCGGCGGGGGTCGGTCAGCCCCAGCATTTT.

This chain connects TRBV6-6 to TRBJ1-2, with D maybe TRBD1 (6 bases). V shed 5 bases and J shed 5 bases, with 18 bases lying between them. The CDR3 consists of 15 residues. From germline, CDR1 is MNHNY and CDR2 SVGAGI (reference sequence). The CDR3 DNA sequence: TGTGCCAGCAGTCCCGGGCGGGGGGCGAGGTATGGCTACACCTTC. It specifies CASSPGRGARYGYTF.

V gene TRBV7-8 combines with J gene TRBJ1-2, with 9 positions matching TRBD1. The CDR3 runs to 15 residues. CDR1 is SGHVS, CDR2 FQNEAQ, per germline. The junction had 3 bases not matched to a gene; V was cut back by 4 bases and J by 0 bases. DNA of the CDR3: TGTGCCAGCAGCTCCGGGACAGGGCCTAACTATGGCTACACCTTC. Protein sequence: CASSSGTGPNYGYTF.

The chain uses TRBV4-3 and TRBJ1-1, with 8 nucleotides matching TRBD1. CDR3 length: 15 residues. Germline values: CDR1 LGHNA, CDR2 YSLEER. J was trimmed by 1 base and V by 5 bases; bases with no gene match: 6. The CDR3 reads CASSSGTGWNTEAFF. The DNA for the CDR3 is TGCGCCAGCAGCTCCGGGACAGGCTGGAACACTGAAGCTTTCTTT.

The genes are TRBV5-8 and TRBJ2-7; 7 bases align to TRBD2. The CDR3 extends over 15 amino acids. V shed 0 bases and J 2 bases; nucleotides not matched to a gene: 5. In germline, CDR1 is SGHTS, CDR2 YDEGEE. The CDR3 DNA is TGTGCCAGCAGCTTGGGGGCGGGACTACCCTACGAGCAGTACTTC. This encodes CASSLGAGLPYEQYF.

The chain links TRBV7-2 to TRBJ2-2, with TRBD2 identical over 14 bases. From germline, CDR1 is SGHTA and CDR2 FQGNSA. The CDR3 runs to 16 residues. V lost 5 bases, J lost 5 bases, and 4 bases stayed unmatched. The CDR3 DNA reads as TGTGCCAGCAGCGCGACTAGCGGGAGGGCTACCGGGGAGCTGTTTTTT. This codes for CASSATSGRATGELFF.

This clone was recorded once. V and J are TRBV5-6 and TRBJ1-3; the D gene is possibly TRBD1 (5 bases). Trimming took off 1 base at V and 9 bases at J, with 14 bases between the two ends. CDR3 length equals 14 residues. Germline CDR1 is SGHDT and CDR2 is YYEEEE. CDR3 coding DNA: TGTGCCAGCAGCTTGAGGGCTCGAACAGGCACCATATATTTT. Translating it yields CASSLRARTGTIYF.

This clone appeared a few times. The CDR3 spells CASSSLTSGRALDTQYF. The CDR3 region has the DNA TGTGCCAGCAGCTCCCTGACTAGCGGGAGGGCCTTAGATACGCAGTATTTT. The chain is built from TRBV7-9 and TRBJ2-3, with 14 bases that match TRBD2. Germline CDR1 reads SEHNR; CDR2 reads FQNEAQ (reference sequence). With 4 bases clipped from V and 5 bases from J, the junction kept 8 bases outside the gene matches. The CDR3 totals 17 residues.